Following are 14 T cell receptor beta chains from one sample sequenced in a study of OX40 agonist ivuxolimab in advanced cancers. Only in-frame clones appear in the TCRdb table, and some are missing; sequencing was by immunoSEQ multiplex PCR. The table lists under 20,000 clones, about 70% of them singletons. The sample here was CD4+ or CD8+ T cells sorted from blood, taken in a trial of the OX40 agonist ivuxolimab. The receptors stem from an adult with an advanced solid tumor such as melanoma, head and neck, liver or kidney cancer.

The chain joins TRBV5-6 to TRBJ2-7, with a possible D match to TRBD2 (5 bases). Germline V gives CDR1 SGHDT, CDR2 YYEEEE. V lost 3 bases and J lost 0, with 7 bases in between. The CDR3 extends over 13 amino acids. For the CDR3, the DNA is TGTGCCAGCAGCTGGACTTACTCCTACGAGCAGTACTTC. Encoded protein: CASSWTYSYEQYF.

This sequence joins TRBV19 and TRBJ2-1, with 7 nucleotides matching TRBD1. The CDR3 has 15 residues. V lost 7 bases to trimming and J lost 4 bases; unmatched junction nucleotides: 10. CDR1 is LNHDA and CDR2 is SQIVND in the germline V gene (reference sequence). DNA of the CDR3: TGTGCCAGTAACTACCGGGACAGCCGATACAATGAGCAGTTCTTC. This codes for CASNYRDSRYNEQFF.

This clone was observed a single time. The chain uses TRBV4-3 and TRBJ2-7; TRBD2 agrees at 8 bases. The ends lost 0 bases at V and 6 bases at J; junction bases unmatched: 16. CDR3 size: 18 residues. Germline-derived CDR1 and CDR2 are LGHNA and YSLEER. CDR3 residues: CASSQDGDGGGTLGEQYF. CDR3 DNA sequence: TGCGCCAGCAGCCAAGATGGGGACGGGGGGGGAACCCTAGGCGAGCAGTACTTC.

This clone came up a few times. This chain's CDR3 is CASSLTGTTEAFF. The CDR3, as DNA: TGTGCCAGCAGTCTCACAGGGACCACTGAAGCTTTCTTT. The chain uses TRBV11-3 and TRBJ1-1, with D perhaps matching TRBD1 (6 bases). The V gene's germline CDR1 is SGHNT and CDR2 YENEEA. Trimming removed 6 bases at V and 4 bases at J, with 12 bases between. The length of the CDR3 is 13 residues.

This chain connects TRBV7-9 to TRBJ2-1; 11 positions agree with TRBD2. The CDR3 length is 16 residues. CDR1 SEHNR and CDR2 FQNEAQ come from the germline V gene (reference sequence). J gave up 12 bases and V 4 bases, and 14 bases lay outside the gene matches. Written as DNA, the CDR3 is TGTGCCAGCAGCTCCTCTAGCGGGAGGTCCTATCGGGTGCAGTTCTTC. It yields the protein CASSSSSGRSYRVQFF.

The chain employs TRBV6-6 and TRBJ1-5; D possibly corresponds to TRBD1 (5 bases). Trimming took off 11 bases at V and 3 bases at J, with 14 bases between the two ends. The CDR3 has 13 amino acids. Looked up from germline, CDR1 is MNHNY and CDR2 is SVGAGI (reference sequence). The DNA for the CDR3 is TGTGCCGGGGGGGACGGTTTCAATCAGCCCCAGCATTTT. It translates to CAGGDGFNQPQHF.

This clone was seen only a few times. The V and J genes are TRBV7-6 and TRBJ2-2; D not resolved. There are 14 residues in the CDR3. Deletions cut 5 bases from V and 6 bases from J, with 13 bases between. In germline, CDR1 is SGHVS, CDR2 FNYEAQ. The CDR3 DNA follows: TGTGCCAGCAGCCCCACAGACGGTGCCGGGGAGCTGTTTTTT. This codes for CASSPTDGAGELFF.

This clone has a single count. The CDR3 DNA follows: TGTGCCAGCAGCTTAGTCGGGACCTACGAGCAGTACTTC. It is translated as CASSLVGTYEQYF. The chain carries TRBV7-9 and TRBJ2-7; D is possibly TRBD2 (5 bases). Trimming left V 1 base short and J 2 bases short, with 6 bases between. The germline V gene has CDR1 SEHNR and CDR2 FQNEAQ (reference sequence). The CDR3 is 13 residues long.

The chain combines TRBV5-4 with TRBJ2-7; the D call may be TRBD1 or TRBD2 (5 bases each). The germline CDR1 and CDR2 sequences are SGHNT and YYREEE (reference sequence). This CDR3 is 16 amino acids long. V was clipped by 2 bases and J by 0 bases, with 15 bases between them. The CDR3: CASSLATGRNSYEQYF. The CDR3 region has the DNA TGTGCCAGCAGCTTAGCTACGGGACGGAACTCCTACGAGCAGTACTTC.

The chain combines TRBV9 with TRBJ2-7; 16 bases match TRBD2. The CDR3 length is 17 residues. The V segment lost 4 bases and the J segment 2 bases; nucleotides outside the gene matches: 6. Germline CDR1 is SGDLS and CDR2 is YYNGEE. The CDR3 here is CASSPGTSGGAAYEQYF. The CDR3 DNA reads TGTGCCAGCAGCCCGGGGACTAGCGGGGGGGCCGCCTACGAGCAGTACTTC.

This clone is judged medium-sized. The J gene is TRBJ2-7, the V gene TRBV27; D not resolved. Germline CDR1 reads MNHEY; CDR2 reads SMNVEV (reference sequence). Trimming shortened V by 5 bases and J by 2 bases, and 13 bases separated the two germline ends. The length of the CDR3 is 14 residues. This chain's CDR3 is CASSPNLGPYEQYF. The CDR3 DNA reads as TGTGCCAGCAGTCCTAATCTGGGCCCCTACGAGCAGTACTTC.

The chain has TRBV6-5 and TRBJ2-6; D is perhaps TRBD1 (5 bases). V was shortened by 2 bases and J by 1 base, with 9 bases between the two germline ends. This CDR3 spans 16 amino acids. Germline CDR1 is MNHEY and CDR2 is SVGAGI. The CDR3 reads CASSYNTGSGANVLTF. CDR3 nucleotides: TGTGCCAGCAGTTACAATACAGGTTCTGGGGCCAACGTCCTGACTTTC.

This clone is deemed medium-sized. The genes are TRBV13 and TRBJ1-2; 8 bases agree with TRBD1. J was trimmed by 0 bases and V by 5 bases; bases with no gene match: 5. This CDR3 is built from 15 residues. From germline, CDR1 is PRHDT and CDR2 FYEKMQ (reference sequence). CDR3 sequence reads: CASSPGTGPNYGYTF. The DNA for the CDR3 is TGTGCCAGCAGCCCCGGGACAGGCCCTAACTATGGCTACACCTTC. The full variable domain, completed using reference TRBV13 and TRBJ1-2, is AAGVIQSPRHLIKEKRETATLKCYPIPRHDTVYWYQQGPGQDPQFLISFYEKMQSDKGSIPDRFSAQQFSDYHSELNMSSLELGDSALYFCASSPGTGPNYGYTFGSGTRLTVV.

The chain has TRBV5-6 and TRBJ2-7; D gene ambiguous. Per the germline V gene, CDR1 is SGHDT and CDR2 is YYEEEE. The V end was cut by 2 bases, the J end by 6 bases, with 6 bases between. This CDR3 region has 11 residues. CDR3 sequence reads: CASSFAGEQYF. In nucleotides, the CDR3 is TGTGCCAGCAGCTTCGCCGGCGAGCAGTACTTC.